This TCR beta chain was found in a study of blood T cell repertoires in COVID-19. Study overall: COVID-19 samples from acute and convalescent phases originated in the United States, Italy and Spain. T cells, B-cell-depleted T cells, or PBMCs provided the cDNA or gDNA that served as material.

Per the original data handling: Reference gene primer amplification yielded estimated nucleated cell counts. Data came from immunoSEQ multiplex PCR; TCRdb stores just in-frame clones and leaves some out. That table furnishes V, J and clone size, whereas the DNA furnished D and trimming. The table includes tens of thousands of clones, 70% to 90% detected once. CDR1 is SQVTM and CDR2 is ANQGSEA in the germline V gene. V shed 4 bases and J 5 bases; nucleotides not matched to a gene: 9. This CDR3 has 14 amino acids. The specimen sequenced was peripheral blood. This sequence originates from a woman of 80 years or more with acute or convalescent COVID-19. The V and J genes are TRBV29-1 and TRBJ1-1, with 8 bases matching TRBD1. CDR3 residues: CSVGRQGLRTEAFF. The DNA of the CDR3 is TGCAGCGTTGGACGACAGGGGTTAAGAACTGAAGCTTTCTTT.